The 9 T cell receptor beta chains below come from one sample, sequenced in a study of blood T cell repertoires in COVID-19. TCRdb's copy holds only in-frame clones and misses some; the assay was immunoSEQ multiplex PCR. Found here are approximately 360,000 clones, approximately 87% of them singletons; the top ten hold around 0.91%. Sequencing was done on a sample of PBMCs or T cells enriched from blood (not recorded which). Receptors originate from a woman in her twenties or thirties with acute COVID-19.

V gene TRBV18 combines with J gene TRBJ2-7; 10 bases match TRBD1. CDR3 length: 15 amino acids. Germline V lookup: CDR1 KGHSH, CDR2 LQKENI. V lost 4 bases and J lost 0; bases outside the gene matches: 3. In DNA, the CDR3 is TGTGCCAGCTCACGACAGGGGGCCGGCTCCTACGAGCAGTACTTC. This gives the protein CASSRQGAGSYEQYF.

The chain links TRBV24-1 to TRBJ2-3, with 12 positions matching TRBD2. Germline V gene sequence: CDR1 KGHDR, CDR2 SFDVKD. Trimming took 0 bases from V and 6 from J; bases not matched to a gene: 6. This CDR3 has 17 residues. CDR3 nucleotides: TGTGCCACCAGTGATTTGCCCGGACTAGCGGGGAAGGATACGCAGTATTTT. This translates into CATSDLPGLAGKDTQYF.

This chain joins TRBV6-5 and TRBJ1-2, with 8 bases aligning to TRBD1. The CDR3 loop spans 15 amino acids. V lost 0 bases to trimming and J lost 3 bases; unmatched junction nucleotides: 3. Looked up from germline, CDR1 is MNHEY and CDR2 is SVGAGI. CDR3 nucleotide sequence: TGTGCCAGCAGTTACTCGACAGGGGCTGACTATGGCTACACCTTC. It codes for CASSYSTGADYGYTF.

The V gene is TRBV10-3, the J gene TRBJ2-7; D is ambiguous. This CDR3 is built from 13 residues. Trimming removed 0 bases at V and 4 bases at J, with 7 bases between. CDR1 and CDR2 from the germline V gene are ENHRY and SYGVKD. The CDR3 region is CAISESGRYEQYF. CDR3 bases: TGTGCCATCAGTGAGTCGGGCAGATACGAGCAGTACTTC.

This clone has a single count. This chain joins TRBV7-9 and TRBJ1-2; possibly TRBD1 for D (6 bases). The V gene's germline CDR1 is SEHNR and CDR2 FQNEAQ (reference sequence). V gave up 4 bases and J gave up 0 bases, with 12 bases separating them. The CDR3 covers 15 residues. The CDR3 reads CASSSPDRANYGYTF. The CDR3 DNA follows: TGTGCCAGCAGCTCCCCGGACAGAGCTAACTATGGCTACACCTTC.

The rearrangement uses TRBV7-2 and TRBJ2-3; 7 bases fit TRBD2. CDR1 is SGHTA and CDR2 is FQGNSA in the germline V gene. This CDR3 comprises 16 residues. V was pared by 3 bases and J by 2 bases, with 8 bases of the junction left unmatched. Here the CDR3 reads CASSFSGPPFTDTQYF. The CDR3 DNA follows: TGTGCCAGCAGCTTTAGCGGGCCTCCCTTCACAGATACGCAGTATTTT.

The chain has TRBV5-6 and TRBJ1-4, with 7 bases matching TRBD1. The CDR3 is 14 amino acids. Trimming cost V 1 base and J 7 bases; bases outside gene matches: 4. Per the germline V gene, CDR1 is SGHDT and CDR2 is YYEEEE. The CDR3 region is CASSLWQGGEKLFF. In DNA form, the CDR3 reads TGTGCCAGCAGCTTGTGGCAGGGGGGTGAAAAACTGTTTTTT.

This clone has just a few counts. The V call is TRBV27, the J call TRBJ1-6; a possible D gene is TRBD1 (5 bases). V was clipped by 7 bases and J by 13 bases, with 23 bases between them. CDR1 is MNHEY, CDR2 SMNVEV, per germline (reference sequence). CDR3 length: 15 residues. CDR3 in DNA: TGTGCCAGCATGAGCTTGGAGAGGTCTGGGGGGCCCCTCCACTTT. This codes for CASMSLERSGGPLHF.

This chain uses TRBV5-1 with TRBJ1-4; 7 positions agree with TRBD1. V shed 4 bases, J shed 5 bases, and the junction held 5 bases outside the gene matches. The CDR3 sequence is 14 residues long. CDR1 and CDR2 (germline): SGHRS, YFSETQ. The CDR3 region has the DNA TGCGCCAGCAGCCAGACAGGGCGGAATGAAAAACTGTTTTTT. Its translation: CASSQTGRNEKLFF.